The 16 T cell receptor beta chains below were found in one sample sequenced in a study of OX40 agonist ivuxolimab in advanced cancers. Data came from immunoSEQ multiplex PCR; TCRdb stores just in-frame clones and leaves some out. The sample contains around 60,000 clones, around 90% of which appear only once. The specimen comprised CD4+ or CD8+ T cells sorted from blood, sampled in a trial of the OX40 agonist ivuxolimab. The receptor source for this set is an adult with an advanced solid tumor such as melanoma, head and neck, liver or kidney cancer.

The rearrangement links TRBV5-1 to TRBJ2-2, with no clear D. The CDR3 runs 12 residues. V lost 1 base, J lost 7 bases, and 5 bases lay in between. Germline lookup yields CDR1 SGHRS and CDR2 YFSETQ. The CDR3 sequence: CASSLTYGELFF. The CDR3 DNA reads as TGCGCCAGCAGCTTGACTTACGGGGAGCTGTTTTTT.

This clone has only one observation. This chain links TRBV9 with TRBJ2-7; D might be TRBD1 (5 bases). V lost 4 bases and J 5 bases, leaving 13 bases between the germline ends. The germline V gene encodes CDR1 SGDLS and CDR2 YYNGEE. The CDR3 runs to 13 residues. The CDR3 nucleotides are TGTGCCAGCAGCCCCACGACAGTCAACGAGCAGTACTTC. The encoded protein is CASSPTTVNEQYF.

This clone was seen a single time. In DNA, the CDR3 is TGCGCCAGCAAAGGACTAGCGGGTTTCCAAGAGACCCAGTACTTC. It translates to CASKGLAGFQETQYF. V is TRBV4-1 and J is TRBJ2-5; 11 nucleotides match TRBD2. Germline V gives CDR1 MGHRA, CDR2 YSYEKL. V lost 7 bases, J lost 1 base, and 5 bases stayed unmatched. The CDR3 contains 15 residues.

This CDR3 reads CASSPGTGEQYF. In DNA form, the CDR3 reads TGTGCCAGCAGTCCGGGGACGGGGGAGCAGTACTTC. The chain uses TRBV27 and TRBJ2-7, with D perhaps given as TRBD1 or TRBD2 (5 bases each). Germline loops: CDR1 MNHEY, CDR2 SMNVEV (reference sequence). Trimming pared 5 bases from V and 7 bases from J, leaving 12 bases between. The CDR3 loop spans 12 amino acids.

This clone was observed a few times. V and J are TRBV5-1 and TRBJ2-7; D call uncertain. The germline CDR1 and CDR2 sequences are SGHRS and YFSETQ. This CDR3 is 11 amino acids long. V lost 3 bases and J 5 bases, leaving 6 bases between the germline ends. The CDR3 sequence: CASSWGDEQYF. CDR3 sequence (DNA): TGCGCCAGCAGCTGGGGTGACGAGCAGTACTTC.

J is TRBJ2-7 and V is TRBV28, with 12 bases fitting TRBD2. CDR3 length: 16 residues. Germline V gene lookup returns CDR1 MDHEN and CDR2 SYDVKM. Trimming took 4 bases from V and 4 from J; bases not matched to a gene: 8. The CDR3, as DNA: TGTGCCAGCAGTTCCTCGGCTAGCGGGAGGGCTTACGAGCAGTACTTC. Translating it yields CASSSSASGRAYEQYF.

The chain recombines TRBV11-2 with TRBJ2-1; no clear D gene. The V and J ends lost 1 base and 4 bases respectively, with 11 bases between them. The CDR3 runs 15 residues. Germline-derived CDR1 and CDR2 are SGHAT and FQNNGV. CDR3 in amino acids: CASSLVPARYNEQFF. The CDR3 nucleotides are TGTGCCAGCAGCTTAGTCCCAGCCCGATACAATGAGCAGTTCTTC.

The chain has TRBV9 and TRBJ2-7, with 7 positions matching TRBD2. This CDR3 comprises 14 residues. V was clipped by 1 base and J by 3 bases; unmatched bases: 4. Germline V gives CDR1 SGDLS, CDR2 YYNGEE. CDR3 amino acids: CASSVRPGGYEQYF. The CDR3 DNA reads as TGTGCCAGCAGCGTAAGGCCGGGAGGCTACGAGCAGTACTTC.

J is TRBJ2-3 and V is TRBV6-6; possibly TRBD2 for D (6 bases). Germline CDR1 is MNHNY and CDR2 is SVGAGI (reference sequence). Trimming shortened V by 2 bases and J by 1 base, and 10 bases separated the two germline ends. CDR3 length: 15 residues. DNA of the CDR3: TGTGCCAGCAGTTACGGTGGCGGGGGCACAGATACGCAGTATTTT. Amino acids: CASSYGGGGTDTQYF.

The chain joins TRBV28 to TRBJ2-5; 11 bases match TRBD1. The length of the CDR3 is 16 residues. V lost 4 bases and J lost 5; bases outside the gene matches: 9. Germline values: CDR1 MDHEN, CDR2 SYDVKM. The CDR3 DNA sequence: TGTGCCAGCAGTTCTTTCGGACAGGGGGCATGGGAGACCCAGTACTTC. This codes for CASSSFGQGAWETQYF. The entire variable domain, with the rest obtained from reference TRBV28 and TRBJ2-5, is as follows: DVKVTQSSRYLVKRTGEKVFLECVQDMDHENMFWYRQDPGLGLRLIYFSYDVKMKEKGDIPEGYSVSREKKERFSLILESASTNQTSMYLCASSSFGQGAWETQYFGPGTRLLVL.

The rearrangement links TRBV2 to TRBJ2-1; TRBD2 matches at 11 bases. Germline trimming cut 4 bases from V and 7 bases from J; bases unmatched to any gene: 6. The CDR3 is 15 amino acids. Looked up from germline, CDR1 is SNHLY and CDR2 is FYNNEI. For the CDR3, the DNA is TGTGCCAGCAGTGCTACTAGCGGGAGATATAATGAGCAGTTCTTC. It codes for CASSATSGRYNEQFF.

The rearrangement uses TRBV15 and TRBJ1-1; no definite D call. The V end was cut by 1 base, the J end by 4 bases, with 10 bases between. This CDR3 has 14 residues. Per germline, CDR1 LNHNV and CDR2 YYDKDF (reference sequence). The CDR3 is CATSRVVMGTEAFF. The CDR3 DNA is TGTGCCACCAGCAGAGTCGTTATGGGCACTGAAGCTTTCTTT. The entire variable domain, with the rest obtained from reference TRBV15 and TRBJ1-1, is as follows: DAMVIQNPRYQVTQFGKPVTLSCSQTLNHNVMYWYQQKSSQAPKLLFHYYDKDFNNEADTPDNFQSRRPNTSFCFLDIRSPGLGDTAMYLCATSRVVMGTEAFFGQGTRLTVV.

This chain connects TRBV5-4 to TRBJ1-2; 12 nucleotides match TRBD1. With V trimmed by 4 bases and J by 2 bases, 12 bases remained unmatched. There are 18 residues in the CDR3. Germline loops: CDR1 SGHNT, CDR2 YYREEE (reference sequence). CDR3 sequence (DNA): TGTGCCAGCAGCCCGGAACCGGGACAGGGGGCCCACAACTATGGCTACACCTTC. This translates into CASSPEPGQGAHNYGYTF.

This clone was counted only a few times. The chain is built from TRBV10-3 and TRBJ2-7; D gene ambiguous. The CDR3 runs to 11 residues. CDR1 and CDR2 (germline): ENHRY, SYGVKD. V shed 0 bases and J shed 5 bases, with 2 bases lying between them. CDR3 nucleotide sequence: TGTGCCATCAGTGAGTCGGACGAGCAGTACTTC. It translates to CAISESDEQYF.

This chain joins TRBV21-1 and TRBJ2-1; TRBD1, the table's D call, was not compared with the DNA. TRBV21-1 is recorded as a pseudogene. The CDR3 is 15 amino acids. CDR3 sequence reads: CASSKAGQGAYEQFF. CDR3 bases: TGTGCCAGCAGCAAAGCGGGACAGGGGGCGTATGAGCAGTTCTTC.

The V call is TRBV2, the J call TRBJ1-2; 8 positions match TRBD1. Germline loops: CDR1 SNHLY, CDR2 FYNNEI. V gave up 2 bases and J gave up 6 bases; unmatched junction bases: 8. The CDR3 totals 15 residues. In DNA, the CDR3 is TGTGCCAGCAGTGAATCAGGGGGCGGGATTGATGGCTACACCTTC. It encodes CASSESGGGIDGYTF.